These 7 T cell receptor beta chains share one sample of origin, sequenced in a study of cytomegalovirus exposure and HLA in healthy donors (TCRdb year 2017). Libraries were prepared through the immunoSEQ multiplex PCR assay. For the multiplex PCR, a mixture combining 60 forward primers for TCR Vbeta segments and 13 reverse primers for TCR Jbeta segments was used. TCRdb stores this immuneACCESS table with in-frame sequences only. Part of the clones is absent; in the studies checked, under half of the shortfall reflects unresolved V genes, and no reason is known for the rest. Within this sample are 100,000 to 150,000 clones, with more than 60% of them counted one time only. Jointly, the top ten make up about 12% of the sample. Sequencing was performed on PBMCs. All receptors derive from a woman aged 60-70 years in good health and CMV-seropositive.

The chain has TRBV7-3 and TRBJ1-4; 7 nucleotides align to TRBD1. There are 15 residues in the CDR3. The germline gives CDR1 SGHTA, CDR2 FQGTGA. V lost 5 bases to trimming and J lost 0 bases; unmatched junction nucleotides: 3. Written as DNA, the CDR3 is TGTGCCAGCAGCCCGACAGGGTCAACTAATGAAAAACTGTTTTTT. It is translated as CASSPTGSTNEKLFF.

This clone was seen a few times. This chain links TRBV9 with TRBJ2-1, with TRBD2 as a possible D gene (6 bases). The CDR3 length is 15 residues. Trimming left V 0 bases short and J 4 bases short, with 11 bases between. Germline V gene sequence: CDR1 SGDLS, CDR2 YYNGEE. In DNA, the CDR3 is TGTGCCAGCAGCGTAGATCTGGGGGGATACAATGAGCAGTTCTTC. It encodes CASSVDLGGYNEQFF.

This sequence joins TRBV9 and TRBJ2-7; D perhaps matches TRBD1 (5 bases). The CDR3 sequence is 13 residues long. Between the trimmed V and J ends, which lost 0 bases and 2 bases, there was a span of 6 bases. Germline V gene data show CDR1 as SGDLS and CDR2 as YYNGEE. In nucleotides, the CDR3 is TGTGCCAGCAGCGTAGGACAGACCTACGAGCAGTACTTC. Amino acids: CASSVGQTYEQYF.

J is TRBJ2-5 and V is TRBV9; the match to TRBD1 covers 7 bases. Germline CDR1 reads SGDLS; CDR2 reads YYNGEE. The CDR3 is 14 amino acids. The trim removed 3 bases at V and 1 base at J, leaving 3 bases unmatched. CDR3 coding DNA: TGTGCCAGCAGCGAGGGACAGATCCAAGAGACCCAGTACTTC. It translates to CASSEGQIQETQYF.

The chain combines TRBV5-1 with TRBJ1-1; no clear D. The V end lost 3 bases, the J end lost 1 base, and 10 bases lay between the germline ends. The germline V gene has CDR1 SGHRS and CDR2 YFSETQ. The CDR3 has 14 residues. The CDR3 is CASSSDSGNTEAFF. The CDR3 coding sequence is TGCGCCAGCAGCTCCGATTCAGGGAACACTGAAGCTTTCTTT. The whole variable domain, filled in from reference TRBV5-1 and TRBJ1-1, reads KAGVTQTPRYLIKTRGQQVTLSCSPISGHRSVSWYQQTPGQGLQFLFEYFSETQRNKGNFPGRFSGRQFSNSRSEMNVSTLELGDSALYLCASSSDSGNTEAFFGQGTRLTVV.

The V gene is TRBV4-3, the J gene TRBJ2-1; D is possibly TRBD1 (7 bases). V was trimmed by 0 bases and J by 7 bases, leaving 25 bases between them. Per the germline V gene, CDR1 is LGHNA and CDR2 is YSLEER. The CDR3 sequence is 19 residues long. DNA of the CDR3: TGCGCCAGCAGCCAAGATTACGGGAGAAGGGCAGGGGGACGGAATGAGCAGTTCTTC. Translation: CASSQDYGRRAGGRNEQFF.

The chain links TRBV9 to TRBJ1-6; no firm D call. The CDR3 contains 16 residues. The germline V and J ends were trimmed by 0 bases and 3 bases, with 10 bases remaining between them. Germline V gene data show CDR1 as SGDLS and CDR2 as YYNGEE. The CDR3 nucleotides are TGTGCCAGCAGCGTAGATGGAGCAAACTATAATTCACCCCTCCACTTT. It specifies CASSVDGANYNSPLHF.